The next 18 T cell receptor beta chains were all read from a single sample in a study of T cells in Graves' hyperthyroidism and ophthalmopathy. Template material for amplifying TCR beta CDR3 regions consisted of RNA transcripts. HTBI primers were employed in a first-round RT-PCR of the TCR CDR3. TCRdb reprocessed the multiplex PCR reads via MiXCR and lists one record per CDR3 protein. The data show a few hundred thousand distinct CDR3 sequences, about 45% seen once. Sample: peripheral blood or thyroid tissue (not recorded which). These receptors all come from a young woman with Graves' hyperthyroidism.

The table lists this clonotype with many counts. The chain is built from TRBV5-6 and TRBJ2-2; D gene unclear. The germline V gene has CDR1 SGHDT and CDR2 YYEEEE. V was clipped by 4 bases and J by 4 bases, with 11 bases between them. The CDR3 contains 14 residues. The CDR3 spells CASSSLFGTGELFF. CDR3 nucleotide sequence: TGTGCCAGCAGCAGCTTATTCGGCACCGGGGAGCTGTTTTTT. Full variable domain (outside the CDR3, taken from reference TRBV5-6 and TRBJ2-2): DAGVTQSPTHLIKTRGQQVTLRCSPKSGHDTVSWYQQALGQGPQFIFQYYEEEERQRGNFPDRFSGHQFPNYSSELNVNALLLGDSALYLCASSSLFGTGELFFGEGSRLTVL.

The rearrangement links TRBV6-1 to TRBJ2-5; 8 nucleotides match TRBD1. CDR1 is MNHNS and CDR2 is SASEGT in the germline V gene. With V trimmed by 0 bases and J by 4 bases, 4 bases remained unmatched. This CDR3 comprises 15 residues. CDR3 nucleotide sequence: TGTGCCAGCAGTGAAGCGGACAGGGCATTAGAGACCCAGTACTTC. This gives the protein CASSEADRALETQYF.

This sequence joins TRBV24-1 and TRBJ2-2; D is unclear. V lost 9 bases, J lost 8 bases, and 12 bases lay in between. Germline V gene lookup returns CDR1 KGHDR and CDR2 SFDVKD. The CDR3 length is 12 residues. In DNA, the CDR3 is TGTGCCACCCGAAAGGCAACAGGGGAGCTGTTTTTT. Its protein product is CATRKATGELFF.

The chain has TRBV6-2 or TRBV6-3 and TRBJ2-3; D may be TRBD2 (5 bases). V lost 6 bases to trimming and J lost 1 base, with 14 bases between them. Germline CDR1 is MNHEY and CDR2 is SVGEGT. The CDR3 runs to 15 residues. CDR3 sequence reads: CASSALVGGTDTQYF. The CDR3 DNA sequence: TGTGCCAGCAGCGCACTAGTTGGAGGCACAGATACGCAGTATTTT.

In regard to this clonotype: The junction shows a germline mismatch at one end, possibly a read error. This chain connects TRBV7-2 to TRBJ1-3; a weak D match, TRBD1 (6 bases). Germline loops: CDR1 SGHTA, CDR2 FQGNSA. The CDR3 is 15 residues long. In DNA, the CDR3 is TGTGCCAGCAGCCAAACTCAGGGGTCTGGAAACGCCATATATTTT. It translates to CASSQTQGSGNAIYF.

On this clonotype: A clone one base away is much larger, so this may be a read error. This CDR3 is CASSQPGNYGYTF. The CDR3 DNA is TGCGCCAGCAGCCAACCGGGTAACTATGGCTACACCTTC. The V call is TRBV25-1, the J call TRBJ1-2; no firm D call. The germline V gene has CDR1 MGHDK and CDR2 SYGVNS. The CDR3 totals 13 residues.

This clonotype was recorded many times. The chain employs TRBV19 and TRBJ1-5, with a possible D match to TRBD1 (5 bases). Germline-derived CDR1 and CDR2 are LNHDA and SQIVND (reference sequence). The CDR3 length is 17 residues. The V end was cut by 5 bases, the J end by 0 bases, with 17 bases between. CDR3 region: CASSARESSYSNQPQHF. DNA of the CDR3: TGTGCCAGTAGTGCCAGGGAATCTTCATATAGCAATCAGCCCCAGCATTTT.

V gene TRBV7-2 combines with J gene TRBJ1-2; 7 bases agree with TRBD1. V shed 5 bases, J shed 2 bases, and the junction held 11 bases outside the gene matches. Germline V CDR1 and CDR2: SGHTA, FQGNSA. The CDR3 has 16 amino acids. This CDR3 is CASSPRSQGVNYGYTF. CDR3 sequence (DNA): TGTGCCAGCAGCCCTCGCTCGCAGGGGGTAAACTATGGCTACACCTTC.

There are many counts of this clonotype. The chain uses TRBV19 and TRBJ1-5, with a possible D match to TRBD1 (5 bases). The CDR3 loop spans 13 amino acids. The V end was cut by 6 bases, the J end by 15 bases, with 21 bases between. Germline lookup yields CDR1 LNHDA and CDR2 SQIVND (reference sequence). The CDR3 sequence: CASRGGQGTLRHF. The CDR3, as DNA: TGTGCCAGTAGGGGCGGACAAGGCACTCTCCGGCATTTT.

The CDR3 sequence is CASSVEGLAGVVNGYTF. The CDR3 DNA reads TGTGCCAGCAGTGTCGAGGGGCTAGCGGGAGTCGTGAACGGCTACACCTTC. The V gene is TRBV2, the J gene TRBJ1-2, with D possibly TRBD1 on 5 matching bases. Trimming removed 4 bases at V and 8 bases at J, with 26 bases between. This CDR3 is 17 amino acids long. Germline CDR1 is SNHLY and CDR2 is FYNNEI.

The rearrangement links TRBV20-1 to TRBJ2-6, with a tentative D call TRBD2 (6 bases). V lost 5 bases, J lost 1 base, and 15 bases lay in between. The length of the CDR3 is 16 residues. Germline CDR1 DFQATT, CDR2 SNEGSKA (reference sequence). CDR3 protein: CSARPIGGSGANVLTF. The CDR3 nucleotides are TGCAGTGCTCGTCCAATAGGAGGGTCTGGGGCCAACGTCCTGACTTTC.

CDR3 nucleotide sequence: TGTGCCAGCGCCGGGACTAGCAGAAGCACAGATACGCAGTATTTT. Protein product: CASAGTSRSTDTQYF. This chain uses TRBV25-1 with TRBJ2-3; 9 bases are a match to TRBD2. There are 15 residues in the CDR3. CDR1 is MGHDK, CDR2 SYGVNS, per germline. V shed 8 bases, J shed 0 bases, and the junction held 6 bases outside the gene matches. The whole variable domain, filled in from reference TRBV25-1 and TRBJ2-3, reads EADIYQTPRYLVIGTGKKITLECSQTMGHDKMYWYQQDPGMELHLIHYSYGVNSTEKGDLSSESTVSRIRTEHFPLTLESARPSHTSQYLCASAGTSRSTDTQYFGPGTRLTVL.

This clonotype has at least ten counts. The CDR3 loop is CASSPPSRPYEQYF. CDR3 nucleotide sequence: TGCGCCAGCAGCCCCCCCTCAAGGCCCTACGAGCAGTACTTC. The chain uses TRBV5-1 and TRBJ2-7, with no clear D. CDR3 length: 14 residues. V lost 4 bases, J lost 2 bases, and 13 bases lay in between. The germline gives CDR1 SGHRS, CDR2 YFSETQ.

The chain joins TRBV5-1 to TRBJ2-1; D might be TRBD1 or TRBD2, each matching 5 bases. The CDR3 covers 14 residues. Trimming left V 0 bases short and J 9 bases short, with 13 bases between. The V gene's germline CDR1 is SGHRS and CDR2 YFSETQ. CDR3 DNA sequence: TGCGCCAGCAGCTTGGGAGCCGGGGCGGGTGAGCAGTTCTTC. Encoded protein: CASSLGAGAGEQFF.

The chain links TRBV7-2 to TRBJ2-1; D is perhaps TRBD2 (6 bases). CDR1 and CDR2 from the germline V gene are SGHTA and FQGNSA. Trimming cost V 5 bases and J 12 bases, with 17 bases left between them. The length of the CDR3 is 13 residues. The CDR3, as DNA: TGTGCCAGCAGCCTAATAGCGGCCGCCGGGCAGTTCTTC. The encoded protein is CASSLIAAAGQFF.

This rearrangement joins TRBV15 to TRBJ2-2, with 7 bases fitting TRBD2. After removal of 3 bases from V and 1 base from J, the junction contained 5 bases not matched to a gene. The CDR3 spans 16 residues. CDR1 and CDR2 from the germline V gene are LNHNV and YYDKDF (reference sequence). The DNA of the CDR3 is TGTGCCACCAGCAGTGAAGCTAGCGGGAACACCGGGGAGCTGTTTTTT. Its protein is CATSSEASGNTGELFF.

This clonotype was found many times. The DNA for the CDR3 is TGCGCCAGCAGTCGTCAGGGGCCTCCCTACGAGCAGTACTTC. Its protein product is CASSRQGPPYEQYF. The V and J genes are TRBV4-3 and TRBJ2-7; TRBD1 might be the D (6 bases). CDR3 length equals 14 residues. Trimming removed 6 bases at V and 2 bases at J, with 14 bases between. Germline V gene data show CDR1 as LGHNA and CDR2 as YSLEER.

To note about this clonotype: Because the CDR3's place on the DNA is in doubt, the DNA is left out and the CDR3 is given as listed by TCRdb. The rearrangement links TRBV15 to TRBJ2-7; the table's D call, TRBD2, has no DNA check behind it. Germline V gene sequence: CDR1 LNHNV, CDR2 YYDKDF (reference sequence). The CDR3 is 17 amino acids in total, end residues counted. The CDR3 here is CAICSARGPSGRGEQYF.